This note documents a single T cell receptor beta chain sequence. What it recognizes is unknown. Sorting yielded triplicates of roughly 310,000 cells for each CD8+ T cell subset. This sample was included in a study of CXCR3-negative and CXCR3-positive naive CD8 T cells. Study-wide results and caveats: High diversity, comparable across both naive subsets, contrasted with much lower diversity in memory CD8+ cells. CXCR3-positive naive cells carried more hydrophobic TRB CDR3s than CXCR3-negative naive cells did.

Researchers prepared the TRB cDNA libraries using 5' RACE with UMI labels. TCRdb re-analyzed the 5' RACE reads; it lists each CDR3 protein once, without DNA. The ten most abundant clones cover about 0.27% of a sample with 120,000 to 150,000 distinct CDR3 sequences. Sequencing was carried out using naive CXCR3+ CD8+ T cells from blood. Documented subset: CD45RO-CCR7+CD27+CD95- naive CD8+ T cells expressing CXCR3 (TNR3+). This TCR derives from a human donor in good health. Some clones in this sample may be carry-over from other donors' samples.

The CDR3: CSVAGTGSYEQYF. V is TRBV29-1 and J is TRBJ2-7; no DNA is available, so the TRBD1 call from TCRdb remains unchecked. The CDR3 spans 13 residues. The germline V gene encodes CDR1 SQVTM and CDR2 ANQGSEA.